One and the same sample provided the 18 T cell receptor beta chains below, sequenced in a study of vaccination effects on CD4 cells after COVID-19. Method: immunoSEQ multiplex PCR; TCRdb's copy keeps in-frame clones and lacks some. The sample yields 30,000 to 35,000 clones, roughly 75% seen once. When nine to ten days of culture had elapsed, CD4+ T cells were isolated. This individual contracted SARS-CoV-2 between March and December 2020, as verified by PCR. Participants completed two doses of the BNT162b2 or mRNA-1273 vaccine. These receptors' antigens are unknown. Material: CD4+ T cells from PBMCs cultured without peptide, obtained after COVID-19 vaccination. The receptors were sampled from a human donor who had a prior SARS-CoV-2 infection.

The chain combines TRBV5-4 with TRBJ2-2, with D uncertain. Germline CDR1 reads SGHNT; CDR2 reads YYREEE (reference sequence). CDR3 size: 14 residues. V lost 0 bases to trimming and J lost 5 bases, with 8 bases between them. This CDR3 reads CASSLEGWTGELFF. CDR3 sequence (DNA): TGTGCCAGCAGCTTGGAGGGTTGGACCGGGGAGCTGTTTTTT.

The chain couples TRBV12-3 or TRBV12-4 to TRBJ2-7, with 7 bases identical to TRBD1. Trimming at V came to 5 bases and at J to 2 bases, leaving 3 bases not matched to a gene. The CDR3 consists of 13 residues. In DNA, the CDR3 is TGTGCCAGCAGTCAAGACAGGGCCTACGAGCAGTACTTC. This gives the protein CASSQDRAYEQYF.

Here the CDR3 reads CASSLENRGSDTQYF. CDR3 nucleotide sequence: TGTGCCAGCAGCTTAGAGAATCGGGGTTCAGATACGCAGTATTTT. The rearrangement links TRBV11-3 to TRBJ2-3; the D gene is possibly TRBD2 (5 bases). Germline V gives CDR1 SGHNT, CDR2 YENEEA. V was shortened by 0 bases and J by 4 bases, with 11 bases between the two germline ends. CDR3 length: 15 residues.

This chain's CDR3 is CASSLEPAGGPYEQYF. CDR3 in DNA: TGTGCCAGCAGCTTAGAGCCAGCGGGAGGGCCGTACGAGCAGTACTTC. The rearrangement uses TRBV7-2 and TRBJ2-7; 10 nucleotides align to TRBD2. The CDR3 runs to 16 residues. Losses at the gene ends were 1 base for V and 4 bases for J; bases not matched to a gene: 7. CDR1 is SGHTA, CDR2 FQGNSA, per germline.

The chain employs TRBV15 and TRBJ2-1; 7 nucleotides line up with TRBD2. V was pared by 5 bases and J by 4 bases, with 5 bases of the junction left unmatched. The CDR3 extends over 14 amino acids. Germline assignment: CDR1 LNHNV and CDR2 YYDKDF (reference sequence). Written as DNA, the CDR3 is TGTGCCACCAGCTCCGGCGGGGGATACAATGAGCAGTTCTTC. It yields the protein CATSSGGGYNEQFF.

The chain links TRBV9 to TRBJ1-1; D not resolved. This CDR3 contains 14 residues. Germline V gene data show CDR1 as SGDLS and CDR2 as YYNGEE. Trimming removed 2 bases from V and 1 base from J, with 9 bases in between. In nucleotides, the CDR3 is TGTGCCAGCAGCGTTTCACCCGGGAACACTGAAGCTTTCTTT. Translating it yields CASSVSPGNTEAFF.

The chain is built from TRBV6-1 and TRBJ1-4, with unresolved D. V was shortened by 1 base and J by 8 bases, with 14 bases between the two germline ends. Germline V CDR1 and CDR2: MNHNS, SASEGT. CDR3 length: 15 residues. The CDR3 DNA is TGTGCCAGCAGTGAAGTGTCTCCTAAGGGAGAAAAACTGTTTTTT. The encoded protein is CASSEVSPKGEKLFF.

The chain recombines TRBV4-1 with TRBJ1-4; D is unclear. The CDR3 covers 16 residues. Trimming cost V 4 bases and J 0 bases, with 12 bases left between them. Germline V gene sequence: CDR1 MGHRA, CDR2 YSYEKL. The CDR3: CASSPTTAATNEKLFF. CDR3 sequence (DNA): TGCGCCAGCAGCCCTACGACGGCTGCAACTAATGAAAAACTGTTTTTT.

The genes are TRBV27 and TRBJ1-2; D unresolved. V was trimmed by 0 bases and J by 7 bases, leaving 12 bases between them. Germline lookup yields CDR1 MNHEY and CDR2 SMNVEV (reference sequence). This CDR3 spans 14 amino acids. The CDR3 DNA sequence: TGTGCCAGCAGTTTATCCCTTTTGAACCCTGGCTACACCTTC. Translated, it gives CASSLSLLNPGYTF.

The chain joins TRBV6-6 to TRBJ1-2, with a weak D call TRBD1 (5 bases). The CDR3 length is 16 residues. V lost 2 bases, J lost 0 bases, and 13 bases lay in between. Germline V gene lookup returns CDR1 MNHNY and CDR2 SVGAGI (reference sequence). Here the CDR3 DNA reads TGTGCCAGCAGTTACAACCCAGGGCCCTCTAACTATGGCTACACCTTC. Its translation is CASSYNPGPSNYGYTF.

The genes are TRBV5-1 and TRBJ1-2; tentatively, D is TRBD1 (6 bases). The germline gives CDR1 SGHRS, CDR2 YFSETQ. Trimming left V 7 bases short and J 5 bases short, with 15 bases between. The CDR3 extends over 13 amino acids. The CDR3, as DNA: TGCGCCAGCGGAAATTCAGGGGAATATGGCTACACCTTC. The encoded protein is CASGNSGEYGYTF.

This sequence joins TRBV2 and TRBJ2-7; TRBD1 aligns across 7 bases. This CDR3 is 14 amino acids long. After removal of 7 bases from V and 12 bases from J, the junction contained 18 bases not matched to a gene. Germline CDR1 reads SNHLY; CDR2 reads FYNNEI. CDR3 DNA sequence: TGTGCCAGCAACATGGACAGGTGGGGTAGAACGGTGTACTTC. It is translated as CASNMDRWGRTVYF.

CDR3 sequence: CASSPFLAPEKLFF. CDR3 bases: TGTGCCAGCAGCCCCTTTCTGGCACCTGAAAAACTGTTTTTT. The chain recombines TRBV5-4 with TRBJ1-4; D gene ambiguous. Per the germline V gene, CDR1 is SGHNT and CDR2 is YYREEE (reference sequence). V lost 4 bases, J lost 7 bases, and 14 bases lay in between. The length of the CDR3 is 14 residues.

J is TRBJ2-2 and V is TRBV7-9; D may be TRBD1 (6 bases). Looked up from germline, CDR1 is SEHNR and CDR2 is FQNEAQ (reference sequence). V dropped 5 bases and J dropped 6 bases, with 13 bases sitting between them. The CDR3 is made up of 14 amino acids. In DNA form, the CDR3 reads TGTGCCAGCAGCGAACATGGACAGCCCGGGGAGCTGTTTTTT. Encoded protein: CASSEHGQPGELFF.

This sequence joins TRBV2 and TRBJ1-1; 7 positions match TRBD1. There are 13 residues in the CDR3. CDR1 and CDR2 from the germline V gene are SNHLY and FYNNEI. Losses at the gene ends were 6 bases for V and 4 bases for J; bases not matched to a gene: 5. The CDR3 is CASSETGSTEAFF. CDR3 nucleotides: TGTGCCAGCAGCGAGACAGGGAGCACTGAAGCTTTCTTT. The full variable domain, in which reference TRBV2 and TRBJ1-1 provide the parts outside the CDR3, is EPEVTQTPSHQVTQMGQEVILRCVPISNHLYFYWYRQILGQKVEFLVSFYNNEISEKSEIFDDQFSVERPDGSNFTLKIRSTKLEDSAMYFCASSETGSTEAFFGQGTRLTVV.

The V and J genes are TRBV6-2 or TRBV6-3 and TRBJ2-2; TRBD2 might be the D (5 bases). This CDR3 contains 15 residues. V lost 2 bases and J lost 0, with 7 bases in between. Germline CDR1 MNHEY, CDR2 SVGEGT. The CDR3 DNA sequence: TGTGCCAGCAGTTACACTAGAGCGAACACCGGGGAGCTGTTTTTT. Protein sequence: CASSYTRANTGELFF.

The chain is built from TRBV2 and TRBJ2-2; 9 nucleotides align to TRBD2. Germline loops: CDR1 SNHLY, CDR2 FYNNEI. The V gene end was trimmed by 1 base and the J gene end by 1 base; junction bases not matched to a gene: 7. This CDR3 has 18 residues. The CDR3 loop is CASSEGVLAGENTGELFF. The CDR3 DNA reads TGTGCCAGCAGTGAAGGGGTGTTAGCGGGGGAGAACACCGGGGAGCTGTTTTTT. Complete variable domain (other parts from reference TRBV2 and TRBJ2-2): EPEVTQTPSHQVTQMGQEVILRCVPISNHLYFYWYRQILGQKVEFLVSFYNNEISEKSEIFDDQFSVERPDGSNFTLKIRSTKLEDSAMYFCASSEGVLAGENTGELFFGEGSRLTVL.

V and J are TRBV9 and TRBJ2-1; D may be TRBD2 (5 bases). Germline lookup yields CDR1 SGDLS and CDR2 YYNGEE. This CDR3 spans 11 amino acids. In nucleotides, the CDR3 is TGTGCTTCGGGGAAAAACAATGAGCAGTTCTTC. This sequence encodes CASGKNNEQFF.